This T cell receptor beta chain is from a study of identical twins. CDR3 length: 19 residues. Germline CDR1 and CDR2: SGHNT and YYREEE (reference sequence). The ends were cut back, 2 bases at V and 4 bases at J, with 25 bases in the middle. A template switching step contributed a universal primer site, while unique molecular identifiers were present in the cDNA. TCRdb used MiXCR to reprocess the 5' RACE reads, holding one entry per CDR3 protein. The table shows approximately 220,000 distinct CDR3 sequences, with approximately 7.8% occurring only once. Study-level results: Invariant T cells like MAIT and iNKT could partly confound the zero-insertion analyses. The study found weaker excess twin sharing in beta out-of-frame sequences. Rather than following the same donors, the conclusions depended on cross-sectional statistical analysis.

This clonotype showed up just once. Its matching antigen is unknown. Another study also made use of these data, one on yellow fever vaccine responses in identical twins.

The source of this sequence is a woman aged 18-29 years in good health. V usage is TRBV5-4 and J usage is TRBJ2-1, with D perhaps matching TRBD1 (6 bases). The source material was CD8+ T cells sorted from blood. The CDR3 is CASSFPELIESGAYNEQFF. CDR3 DNA: TGTGCCAGCAGCTTTCCGGAGTTGATTGAGTCAGGGGCATACAATGAGCAGTTCTTC. Full variable domain (outside the CDR3, taken from reference TRBV5-4 and TRBJ2-1): ETGVTQSPTHLIKTRGQQVTLRCSSQSGHNTVSWYQQALGQGPQFIFQYYREEENGRGNFPPRFSGLQFPNYSSELNVNALELDDSALYLCASSFPELIESGAYNEQFFGPGTRLTVL.